A single sample gave rise to the 15 T cell receptor beta chains below, sequenced in a study of T cell clonality in common variable immunodeficiency. Sequencing used immunoSEQ multiplex PCR; TCRdb keeps in-frame clones, though not all of them. Sampling found about 52,000 clones, none seen once. Sequences were obtained from peripheral blood mononuclear cells. The receptors derive from a person aged 18-70 years in good health.

The sample holds many counts of this clone. This CDR3 is CSVEKTGLAAETQYF. The CDR3 bases that were read are TGCAGCGTTGAAAAGACCGGACTAGCGGCAGAGACC. The chain recombines TRBV29-1 with TRBJ2-5; 10 bases are shared with TRBD2. The sequence runs out 3 residues before the end of the CDR3; the remainder is reconstructed from the germline J gene. There are 15 residues in the CDR3. Looked up from germline, CDR1 is SQVTM and CDR2 is ANQGSEA. V was pared by 2 bases and J by 4 bases, with 7 bases of the junction left unmatched.

This clone was observed at least ten times. The CDR3 goes on 3 residues after the read ends, and that part is filled in from the germline J gene. V and J are TRBV20-1 and TRBJ2-7; 12 bases fit TRBD1. V was clipped by 0 bases and J by 4 bases; unmatched bases: 4. The CDR3 spans 15 residues. Germline V gene lookup returns CDR1 DFQATT and CDR2 SNEGSKA (reference sequence). CDR3 sequence: CSARDGDRGLYEQYF. The sequenced CDR3 bases are TGCAGTGCTAGAGATGGGGACAGGGGGCTATACGAG.

This clone came up many times. The CDR3 end lies 3 residues beyond the end of the read and is filled in from the germline J gene. This chain connects TRBV28 to TRBJ2-1; TRBD2 is a possible D gene (5 bases). The V end was cut by 6 bases, the J end by 4 bases, with 22 bases between. The CDR3 runs to 17 residues. Germline V lookup: CDR1 MDHEN, CDR2 SYDVKM. CDR3 DNA, as far as it was read: TGTGCCAGCAGCACAAAAAGCGGACCGAGACTATACAATGAG. This gives the protein CASSTKSGPRLYNE. The CDR3 as a whole reads CASSTKSGPRLYNEQFF.

This clone was detected ten times or more. Sequencing ends 3 residues short of the CDR3 end; the germline J gene provides the rest. The V call is TRBV23-1, the J call TRBJ2-1; 12 nucleotides match TRBD2. TRBV23-1 is labeled an ORF, and its function is uncertain. The CDR3 totals 16 residues. Trimming removed 6 bases from V and 2 bases from J; junction bases left unmatched: 5. The CDR3 sequence: CASSRGLAGTYNEQFF. The DNA read from the CDR3 is TGCGCCAGCAGCCGAGGACTAGCGGGGACCTACAATGAG.

In its sample, this clone was seen many times. The missing CDR3 end, 3 residues past where the read stops, is filled in from the germline J gene. V and J are TRBV6-2 or TRBV6-3 and TRBJ2-7; either TRBD1 or TRBD2 may fit D (5 bases each). The germline CDR1 and CDR2 sequences are MNHEY and SVGEGT. The CDR3 consists of 14 residues. V lost 2 bases and J 3 bases, leaving 11 bases between the germline ends. The part of the CDR3 DNA that was read is TGTGCCAGCAGTTACGGAGGCAGGGACTACGAG. Translating it yields CASSYGGRDYE. The entire CDR3 sequence reads CASSYGGRDYEQYF.

This clone was seen repeatedly, ten times or more. The read halts 3 residues ahead of the CDR3 end, with the missing end drawn from the germline J gene. The chain employs TRBV7-9 and TRBJ2-7; no clear D gene. Germline assignment: CDR1 SEHNR and CDR2 FQNEAQ (reference sequence). The CDR3 totals 14 residues. Trimming left V 3 bases short and J 0 bases short, with 9 bases between. The sequenced CDR3 bases are TGTGCCAGCAGCTTCCCTACCAACTCCTACGAG. Protein: CASSFPTNSYE. The full CDR3 protein reads CASSFPTNSYEQYF. Variable domain in full (rest from reference TRBV7-9 and TRBJ2-7): DTGVSQNPRHKITKRGQNVTFRCDPISEHNRLYWYRQTLGQGPEFLTYFQNEAQLEKSRLLSDRFSAERPKGSFSTLEIQRTEQGDSAMYLCASSFPTNSYEQYFGPGTRLTVT.

The sample holds many counts of this clone. Sequence at one end of the junction differs from germline and may be a read error. Coverage ceases 3 residues before the CDR3 finishes, and the germline J gene fills in the end. The chain combines TRBV4-2 with TRBJ2-7, with TRBD1 matching 10 bases. Per the germline V gene, CDR1 is LGHNA and CDR2 is YNFKEQ. CDR3 length: 15 residues. Here the CDR3 reads CASSPTGTGENEQYF. CDR3 DNA, as far as it was read: TGCGCCAGCAGCCCCACCGGGACAGGGGAGAACGAG.

Ten or more counts support this clone. The read finishes 3 residues shy of the CDR3 end, and the germline J gene is used to complete it. The chain carries TRBV10-3 and TRBJ2-3, with D unclear. The germline gives CDR1 ENHRY, CDR2 SYGVKD. There are 12 residues in the CDR3. V gave up 2 bases and J gave up 6 bases, with 6 bases separating them. The CDR3 bases that were read are TGTGCCATCAGTGAGCTCGTTGATACG. Its protein product is CAISELVDT. The full CDR3 protein is CAISELVDTQYF.

This clone was found many times. The read terminates 3 residues before the CDR3 end, so the remaining end is supplied by the germline J gene. The J gene is TRBJ1-5, the V gene TRBV6-2 or TRBV6-3; D not certain. The germline CDR1 and CDR2 sequences are MNHEY and SVGEGT. The V end was cut by 0 bases, the J end by 2 bases, with 8 bases between. CDR3 length: 15 residues. The DNA read from the CDR3 is TGTGCCAGCAGTTACTCGATGAGGGGCAATCAGCCC. Translated, it gives CASSYSMRGNQP. The full CDR3 protein reads CASSYSMRGNQPQHF.

This clone occurred many times. The CDR3 goes on 3 residues after the read ends, and that part is filled in from the germline J gene. This rearrangement joins TRBV5-4 to TRBJ2-7, with D perhaps assigned TRBD1 or TRBD2 (5 bases each). Germline CDR1 SGHNT, CDR2 YYREEE (reference sequence). This CDR3 has 13 amino acids. Trimming took 0 bases from V and 5 from J, leaving 9 bases between them. CDR3 sequence: CASSLAEGHEQYF. CDR3 bases read: TGTGCCAGCAGCTTGGCCGAGGGGCACGAG.

This clone has a count of ten or more. The read halts 3 residues ahead of the CDR3 end, with the missing end drawn from the germline J gene. This chain joins TRBV20-1 and TRBJ1-2; 8 nucleotides align to TRBD1. Germline CDR1 and CDR2: DFQATT and SNEGSKA (reference sequence). After removal of 5 bases from V and 4 bases from J, the junction contained 6 bases not matched to a gene. The CDR3 runs 13 residues. This CDR3 reads CSARTGKLYGYTF. CDR3 bases read: TGCAGTGCTCGGACAGGGAAACTCTATGGC.

This clone showed up many times. Read sequence stops 3 residues before the CDR3 end, and the germline J gene provides the missing end. The V and J genes are TRBV7-9 and TRBJ1-4, with a tentative D call TRBD1 (6 bases). This CDR3 comprises 15 residues. Germline CDR1 is SEHNR and CDR2 is FQNEAQ (reference sequence). Trimming took off 1 base at V and 8 bases at J, with 14 bases between the two ends. Incomplete CDR3 DNA: TGTGCCAGCAGCTTAGATGAGACAGGCAACGAAAAA. Encoded protein: CASSLDETGNEK. The entire CDR3 sequence reads CASSLDETGNEKLFF.

This clone showed up many times. The read falls 3 residues short of the CDR3 end, and the missing part is taken from the germline J gene. This chain joins TRBV30 and TRBJ1-3; 11 bases are a match to TRBD1. The V segment lost 3 bases and the J segment 3 bases; nucleotides outside the gene matches: 1. This CDR3 region has 14 residues. CDR1 and CDR2 (germline): GTSNPN, SVGIG (reference sequence). Here the CDR3 reads CAWSGTGGGNTIYF. The part of the CDR3 DNA that was read is TGTGCCTGGAGCGGGACAGGGGGTGGAAACACC.

This clone was recorded at least ten times. CDR3 bases read: TGTGCCAGCTCACAAACTACAGGCTCCTATGGC. It yields the protein CASSQTTGSYG. The full CDR3 is CASSQTTGSYGYTF. The chain links TRBV18 to TRBJ1-2, with D possibly TRBD1 on 5 matching bases. The read terminates 3 residues before the CDR3 end, so the remaining end is supplied by the germline J gene. The CDR3 has 14 residues. Germline V gives CDR1 KGHSH, CDR2 LQKENI. V was clipped by 4 bases and J by 4 bases, with 13 bases between them.

This clone was picked up many times. Sequencing ends 3 residues short of the CDR3 end; the germline J gene provides the rest. The gene calls are TRBV5-1 and TRBJ2-2, with 8 positions matching TRBD2. CDR1 is SGHRS and CDR2 is YFSETQ in the germline V gene. The V gene end was trimmed by 5 bases and the J gene end by 4 bases; junction bases not matched to a gene: 10. The CDR3 runs 16 residues. The CDR3 DNA, read in part, is TGCGCCAGCAGGCTGGTAGCGGGGATAATCACCGGGGAG. Encoded protein: CASRLVAGIITGE. The entire CDR3 sequence reads CASRLVAGIITGELFF.